A single sample gave rise to the 26 T cell receptor beta chains below, sequenced in a study of beta chain features in type 1 diabetes (dated by TCRdb to the late 2010s). Libraries were constructed by the immunoSEQ multiplex PCR assay. The High Capacity cDNA Reverse Transcription Kit was used to reverse transcribe all of the isolated RNA, meaning that expressed TCRB transcripts were what got sequenced. This is the immuneACCESS table as TCRdb keeps it, with only in-frame sequences that have V and J called. A part of the clones is gone; compared with another copy, unresolved V genes explain less than half, and the rest is unexplained. Present in this sample are 250,000 to 300,000 clones, 8% of which were seen just once. Of the sample, approximately 1% is held by the ten largest clones. Sequencing was performed on central memory CD4+ T cells from blood. The receptors come from a woman aged 18-30 years in good health.

This clone was detected a few times. This chain uses TRBV2 with TRBJ1-1; D is unresolved. There are 13 residues in the CDR3. CDR1 and CDR2 from the germline V gene are SNHLY and FYNNEI. V was clipped by 7 bases and J by 0 bases, with 9 bases between them. The DNA of the CDR3 is TGTGCCAGCAAGACCGAGGTGAACACTGAAGCTTTCTTT. Its translation: CASKTEVNTEAFF.

This clone was detected many times. The V gene is TRBV12-2, the J gene TRBJ1-2. TRBV12-2 is tagged as a pseudogene. This CDR3 has 15 residues. The CDR3 here is CASRDTRGSSDGYTF. The CDR3 DNA is TGTGCAAGTCGCGACACCCGGGGGTCGAGCGATGGCTACACCTTC.

The chain links TRBV23-1 to TRBJ2-4; perhaps TRBD2 as D (6 bases). TRBV23-1 is designated an ORF whose function remains uncertain. The V and J ends lost 4 bases and 11 bases respectively, with 12 bases between them. The CDR3 consists of 12 residues. The CDR3 sequence is CASSPTGEFQYF. CDR3 sequence (DNA): TGCGCCAGCAGTCCCACGGGGGAGTTTCAGTACTTC.

The chain uses TRBV4-3 and TRBJ2-3, with TRBD2 matching over 9 bases. This CDR3 has 17 amino acids. Per germline, CDR1 LGHNA and CDR2 YSLEER. The trim removed 1 base at V and 3 bases at J, leaving 8 bases unmatched. The CDR3 sequence is CASSQGSGTSRTDTQYF. The CDR3 DNA reads TGCGCCAGCAGCCAAGGGTCCGGGACTAGCCGTACAGATACGCAGTATTTT.

Note on this clone: The sample contains more than one DNA sequence encoding this CDR3. CDR3 nucleotides: TGTGCCAGCAGCCCGGGAGAGACCCAGTACTTC. Its translation is CASSPGETQYF. The chain employs TRBV7-9 and TRBJ2-5; D is undetermined. The CDR3 extends over 11 amino acids. V was trimmed by 5 bases and J by 4 bases, leaving 5 bases between them. CDR1 SEHNR and CDR2 FQNEAQ come from the germline V gene (reference sequence).

V and J are TRBV5-1 and TRBJ1-3; TRBD1 agrees at 8 bases. The ends lost 4 bases at V and 0 bases at J; junction bases unmatched: 9. The CDR3 sequence is 17 residues long. CDR1 is SGHRS, CDR2 YFSETQ, per germline. CDR3 nucleotides: TGCGCCAGCAGCATGACAGGGGACTGGGGCTCTGGAAACACCATATATTTT. Amino acids: CASSMTGDWGSGNTIYF.

This clone has more than one count but fewer than ten. The CDR3 loop reads CAWRPPGQGGPYSNQPQHF. CDR3 DNA: TGTGCCTGGAGGCCCCCGGGACAGGGTGGACCTTACAGCAATCAGCCCCAGCATTTT. The chain carries TRBV30 and TRBJ1-5, with TRBD1 identical over 9 bases. Per the germline V gene, CDR1 is GTSNPN and CDR2 is SVGIG (reference sequence). Trimming took 3 bases from V and 1 from J; bases not matched to a gene: 16. This CDR3 is built from 19 residues.

This clone was seen repeatedly, ten times or more. The sample contains more than one DNA sequence encoding this CDR3. The chain joins TRBV7-9 to TRBJ2-5, with 7 nucleotides matching TRBD2. Germline-derived CDR1 and CDR2 are SEHNR and FQNEAQ (reference sequence). The CDR3 runs 15 residues. The V and J ends lost 0 bases and 5 bases, in that order; junction bases with no gene match: 6. For the CDR3, the DNA is TGTGCCAGCAGCTTAGCGCGCCAGGGAGGGGAGACCCAGTACTTC. As protein: CASSLARQGGETQYF. Looking up the rest from reference TRBV7-9 and TRBJ2-5 gives the full variable domain: DTGVSQNPRHKITKRGQNVTFRCDPISEHNRLYWYRQTLGQGPEFLTYFQNEAQLEKSRLLSDRFSAERPKGSFSTLEIQRTEQGDSAMYLCASSLARQGGETQYFGPGTRLLVL.

This clone was detected ten times or more. This chain links TRBV19 with TRBJ2-1; the match to TRBD1 covers 8 bases. Looked up from germline, CDR1 is LNHDA and CDR2 is SQIVND (reference sequence). The CDR3 covers 13 residues. After removal of 6 bases from V and 8 bases from J, the junction contained 6 bases not matched to a gene. The CDR3 is CASSWQGADEQFF. In DNA form, the CDR3 reads TGTGCCAGTAGCTGGCAGGGGGCAGATGAGCAGTTCTTC.

This clone came up a few times. The chain is built from TRBV10-3 and TRBJ2-5; D unresolved. V dropped 6 bases and J dropped 5 bases, with 10 bases sitting between them. Germline values: CDR1 ENHRY, CDR2 SYGVKD. This CDR3 contains 12 residues. The CDR3 coding sequence is TGTGCCATCAGCGATCTTGGGGAGACCCAGTACTTC. Its protein product is CAISDLGETQYF.

The chain recombines TRBV15 with TRBJ1-1; TRBD1 matches at 8 bases. Per the germline V gene, CDR1 is LNHNV and CDR2 is YYDKDF (reference sequence). V dropped 4 bases and J dropped 12; count of bases not matched to a gene: 13. CDR3 size: 14 residues. The CDR3 nucleotides read TGTGCCACCAGCATCCGCCCGGGACAGGTGGGGTCTTTCTTT. As protein: CATSIRPGQVGSFF.

This clone has a handful of counts. The chain has TRBV7-3 and TRBJ2-1, with a possible D match to TRBD2 (5 bases). Trimming pared 2 bases from V and 2 bases from J, leaving 10 bases between. CDR3 length equals 15 residues. Germline V lookup: CDR1 SGHTA, CDR2 FQGTGA. As DNA, the CDR3 is TGTGCCAGCAGCTTACGACGGGATCCCTACAATGAGCAGTTCTTC. This gives the protein CASSLRRDPYNEQFF. The full variable domain, with the rest looked up from reference TRBV7-3 and TRBJ2-1, is GAGVSQTPSNKVTEKGKYVELRCDPISGHTALYWYRQSLGQGPEFLIYFQGTGAADDSGLPNDRFFAVRPEGSVSTLKIQRTERGDSAVYLCASSLRRDPYNEQFFGPGTRLTVL.

J is TRBJ1-2 and V is TRBV5-1; 7 nucleotides match TRBD1. V gave up 3 bases and J gave up 8 bases; unmatched junction bases: 7. The germline V gene has CDR1 SGHRS and CDR2 YFSETQ. The CDR3 has 13 amino acids. This chain's CDR3 is CASSYGQDGGYTF. CDR3 sequence (DNA): TGCGCCAGCAGCTATGGACAGGATGGGGGCTACACCTTC.

This clone was seen more than once but under ten times. The chain links TRBV5-1 to TRBJ2-2, with D perhaps TRBD2 (5 bases). Trimming pared 0 bases from V and 5 bases from J, leaving 11 bases between. Germline V CDR1 and CDR2: SGHRS, YFSETQ. The CDR3 totals 15 residues. The CDR3 DNA reads TGCGCCAGCAGCTTGGATACGGGATCGACCGGGGAGCTGTTTTTT. It is translated as CASSLDTGSTGELFF.

The chain has TRBV6-4 and TRBJ1-6; D possibly corresponds to TRBD1 (5 bases). Germline values: CDR1 MRHNA, CDR2 SNTAGT. V was shortened by 6 bases and J by 10 bases, with 25 bases between the two germline ends. CDR3 length: 17 residues. CDR3 loop: CASSFPQGTLSGSPLHF. The CDR3 DNA reads as TGTGCCAGCAGCTTCCCCCAGGGAACACTCTCTGGGTCACCCCTCCACTTT.

This chain uses TRBV5-4 with TRBJ2-3, with 8 positions matching TRBD2. Germline loops: CDR1 SGHNT, CDR2 YYREEE (reference sequence). The V gene end was trimmed by 2 bases and the J gene end by 1 base; junction bases not matched to a gene: 3. The CDR3 is made up of 15 amino acids. CDR3 nucleotide sequence: TGTGCCAGCAGCTTCGACGGGAGGGGCACAGATACGCAGTATTTT. It specifies CASSFDGRGTDTQYF. The full variable domain, rest sourced from reference TRBV5-4 and TRBJ2-3, is ETGVTQSPTHLIKTRGQQVTLRCSSQSGHNTVSWYQQALGQGPQFIFQYYREEENGRGNFPPRFSGLQFPNYSSELNVNALELDDSALYLCASSFDGRGTDTQYFGPGTRLTVL.

This sequence joins TRBV7-2 and TRBJ1-1; no clear D gene. Germline values: CDR1 SGHTA, CDR2 FQGNSA. V was trimmed by 2 bases and J by 0 bases, leaving 10 bases between them. This CDR3 spans 15 amino acids. The CDR3 DNA reads as TGTGCCAGCAGCTTAATGTCCAGATTGAACACTGAAGCTTTCTTT. Translated, it gives CASSLMSRLNTEAFF.

The CDR3 region is CASSLTGGTGGGYTF. The CDR3 bases are TGTGCCAGCAGCTTAACTGGCGGGACAGGGGGCGGCTACACCTTC. This chain connects TRBV7-3 to TRBJ1-2; 12 nucleotides align to TRBD1. The germline V gene has CDR1 SGHTA and CDR2 FQGTGA. V lost 0 bases to trimming and J lost 8 bases; unmatched junction nucleotides: 4. The CDR3 contains 15 residues.

This clone turned up a few times. The junction and the germline gene differ at one end; a read error may be behind it. The J gene is TRBJ2-1, the V gene TRBV18, with D hard to call. The CDR3 spans 15 residues. In germline, CDR1 is KGHSH, CDR2 LQKENI. CDR3 DNA sequence: TGTGCCAGCGCACCCGAGGACCCAGCGTACAATGAGCAGTTCTTC. As protein: CASAPEDPAYNEQFF.

The table lists this clone with a few counts. The chain joins TRBV13 to TRBJ2-1; TRBD2 agrees at 14 bases. Germline lookup yields CDR1 PRHDT and CDR2 FYEKMQ (reference sequence). CDR3 length: 17 amino acids. V lost 2 bases to trimming and J lost 7 bases; unmatched junction nucleotides: 7. The CDR3 is CASSLRLAGGPRNEQFF. In DNA, the CDR3 is TGTGCCAGCAGCTTACGACTAGCGGGGGGGCCTCGAAATGAGCAGTTCTTC.

This clone came up many times. This chain joins TRBV7-2 and TRBJ1-2; D unclear. This CDR3 spans 13 amino acids. Germline-derived CDR1 and CDR2 are SGHTA and FQGNSA. The V end was cut by 5 bases, the J end by 2 bases, with 9 bases between. In DNA, the CDR3 is TGTGCCAGCAGCGTCTCCGCGAACTATGGCTACACCTTC. Translation: CASSVSANYGYTF.

The chain joins TRBV11-2 to TRBJ1-5, with D possibly TRBD1 on 5 matching bases. CDR3 length: 16 amino acids. V was trimmed by 5 bases and J by 0 bases, leaving 14 bases between them. The V gene's germline CDR1 is SGHAT and CDR2 FQNNGV. The CDR3 protein is CASSAGEQGSNQPQHF. The CDR3 bases are TGTGCCAGCAGCGCCGGCGAGCAGGGTAGCAATCAGCCCCAGCATTTT. The whole variable domain, remainder taken from reference TRBV11-2 and TRBJ1-5, is EAGVAQSPRYKIIEKRQSVAFWCNPISGHATLYWYQQILGQGPKLLIQFQNNGVVDDSQLPKDRFSAERLKGVDSTLKIQPAKLEDSAVYLCASSAGEQGSNQPQHFGDGTRLSIL.

This clone was detected only a few times. The chain employs TRBV5-6 and TRBJ2-1; no reliable D call. The germline CDR1 and CDR2 sequences are SGHDT and YYEEEE. The V end was cut by 1 base, the J end by 0 bases, with 8 bases between. The CDR3 spans 15 residues. The CDR3 region is CASSLPLGSYNEQFF. The CDR3 nucleotides read TGTGCCAGCAGCTTGCCATTAGGCTCCTACAATGAGCAGTTCTTC.

The J gene is TRBJ1-6, the V gene TRBV28; 11 bases line up with TRBD1. V trimming: 6 bases; J trimming: 9 bases; junction bases outside the gene matches: 4. Germline-derived CDR1 and CDR2 are MDHEN and SYDVKM. CDR3 length: 14 residues. This CDR3 is CASRPGTGGSPLHF. The CDR3 nucleotides are TGTGCCAGCAGACCAGGGACAGGGGGTTCACCCCTCCACTTT.

The J gene is TRBJ2-5, the V gene TRBV2; TRBD2 aligns across 11 bases. The junction had 3 bases not matched to a gene; V was cut back by 2 bases and J by 4 bases. CDR1 and CDR2 from the germline V gene are SNHLY and FYNNEI. The CDR3 runs 15 residues. The chain's CDR3 is CASSEQLAGVETQYF. The CDR3 DNA is TGTGCCAGCAGTGAACAACTAGCGGGGGTAGAGACCCAGTACTTC.

The chain carries TRBV18 and TRBJ1-6; D not resolved. The length of the CDR3 is 12 residues. CDR1 is KGHSH and CDR2 is LQKENI in the germline V gene. Trimming left V 4 bases short and J 8 bases short, with 6 bases between. This chain's CDR3 is CASSQADSPLHF. Here the CDR3 DNA reads TGTGCCAGCTCACAAGCGGATTCACCCCTCCACTTT.